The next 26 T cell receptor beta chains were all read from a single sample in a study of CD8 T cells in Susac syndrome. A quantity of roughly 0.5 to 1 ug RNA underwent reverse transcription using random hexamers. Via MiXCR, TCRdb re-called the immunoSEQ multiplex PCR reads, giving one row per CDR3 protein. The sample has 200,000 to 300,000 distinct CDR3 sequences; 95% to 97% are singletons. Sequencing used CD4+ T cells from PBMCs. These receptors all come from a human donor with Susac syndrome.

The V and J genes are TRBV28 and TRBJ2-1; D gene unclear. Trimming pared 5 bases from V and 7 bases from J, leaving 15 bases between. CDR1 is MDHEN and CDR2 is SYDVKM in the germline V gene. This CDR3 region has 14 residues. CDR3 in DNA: TGTGCCAGCAGTACCGCCGGAGTTAAGAATGAGCAGTTCTTC. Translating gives CASSTAGVKNEQFF.

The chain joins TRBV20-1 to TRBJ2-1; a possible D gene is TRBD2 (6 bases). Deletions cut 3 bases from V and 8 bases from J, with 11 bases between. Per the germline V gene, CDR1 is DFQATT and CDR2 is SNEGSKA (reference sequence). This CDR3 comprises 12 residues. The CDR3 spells CSASRSGYEQFF. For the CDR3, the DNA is TGCAGTGCTAGCAGGAGCGGGTATGAGCAGTTCTTC.

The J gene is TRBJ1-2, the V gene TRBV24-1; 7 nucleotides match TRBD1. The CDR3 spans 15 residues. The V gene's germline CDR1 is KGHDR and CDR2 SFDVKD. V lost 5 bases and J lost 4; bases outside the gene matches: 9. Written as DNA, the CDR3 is TGTGCCACCAGTGCCTGGGACAGCCCTTTCTATGGCTACACCTTC. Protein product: CATSAWDSPFYGYTF.

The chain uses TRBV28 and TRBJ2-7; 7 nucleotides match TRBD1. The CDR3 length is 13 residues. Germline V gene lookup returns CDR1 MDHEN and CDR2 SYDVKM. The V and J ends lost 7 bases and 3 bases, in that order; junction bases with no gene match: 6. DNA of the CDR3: TGTGCCAGCACCGAGGGGGCGGGCTACGAGCAGTACTTC. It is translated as CASTEGAGYEQYF.

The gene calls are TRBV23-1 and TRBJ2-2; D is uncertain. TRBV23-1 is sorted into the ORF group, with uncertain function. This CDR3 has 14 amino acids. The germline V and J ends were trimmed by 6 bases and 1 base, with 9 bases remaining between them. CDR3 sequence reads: CASRPPENTGELFF. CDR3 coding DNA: TGCGCCAGCAGGCCCCCGGAGAACACCGGGGAGCTGTTTTTT.

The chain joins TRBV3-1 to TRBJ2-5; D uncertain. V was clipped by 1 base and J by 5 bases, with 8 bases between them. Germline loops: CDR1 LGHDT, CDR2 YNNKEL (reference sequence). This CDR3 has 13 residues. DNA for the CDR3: TGTGCCAGCAGCCAAGCGTTAGTGGAGACCCAGTACTTC. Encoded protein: CASSQALVETQYF.

The CDR3 bases are TGTGCCAGTAGTGCGGGTATGGACTATGGCTACACCTTC. This codes for CASSAGMDYGYTF. This chain joins TRBV19 and TRBJ1-2; D is undetermined. Germline V lookup: CDR1 LNHDA, CDR2 SQIVND (reference sequence). This CDR3 has 13 residues. The V gene lost 5 bases and the J gene lost 3 bases, with 10 bases spanning the gap. Full variable domain (outside the CDR3, taken from reference TRBV19 and TRBJ1-2): DGGITQSPKYLFRKEGQNVTLSCEQNLNHDAMYWYRQDPGQGLRLIYYSQIVNDFQKGDIAEGYSVSREKKESFPLTVTSAQKNPTAFYLCASSAGMDYGYTFGSGTRLTVV.

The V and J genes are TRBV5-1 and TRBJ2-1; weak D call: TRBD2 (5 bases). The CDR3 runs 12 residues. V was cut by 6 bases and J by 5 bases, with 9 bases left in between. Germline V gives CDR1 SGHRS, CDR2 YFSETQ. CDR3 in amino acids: CASKTTHNEQFF. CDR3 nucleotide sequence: TGCGCCAGCAAGACTACCCACAATGAGCAGTTCTTC.

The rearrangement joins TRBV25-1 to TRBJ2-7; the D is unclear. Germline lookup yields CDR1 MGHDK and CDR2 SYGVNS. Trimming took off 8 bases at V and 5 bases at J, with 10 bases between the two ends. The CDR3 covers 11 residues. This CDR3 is CASWSRDEQYF. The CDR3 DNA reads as TGTGCCAGCTGGTCCAGAGACGAGCAGTACTTC.

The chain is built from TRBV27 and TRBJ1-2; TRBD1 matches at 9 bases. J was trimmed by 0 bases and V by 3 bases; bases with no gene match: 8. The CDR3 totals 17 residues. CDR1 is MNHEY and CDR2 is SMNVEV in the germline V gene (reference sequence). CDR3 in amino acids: CASSFRGQGLANYGYTF. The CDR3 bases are TGTGCCAGCAGTTTCAGAGGACAGGGGTTAGCTAACTATGGCTACACCTTC.

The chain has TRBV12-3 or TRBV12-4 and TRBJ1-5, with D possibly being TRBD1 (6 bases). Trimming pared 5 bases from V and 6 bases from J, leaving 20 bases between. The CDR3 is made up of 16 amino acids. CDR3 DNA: TGTGCCAGCAGTCCTCAAGGGGACACCACCGTTCAGCCCCAGCATTTT. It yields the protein CASSPQGDTTVQPQHF.

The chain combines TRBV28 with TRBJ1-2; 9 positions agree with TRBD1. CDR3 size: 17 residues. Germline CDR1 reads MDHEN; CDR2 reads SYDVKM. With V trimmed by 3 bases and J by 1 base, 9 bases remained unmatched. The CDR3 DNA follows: TGTGCCAGCAGTTTTCTAGGCGGACAGGGGTATAACTATGGCTACACCTTC. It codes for CASSFLGGQGYNYGYTF.

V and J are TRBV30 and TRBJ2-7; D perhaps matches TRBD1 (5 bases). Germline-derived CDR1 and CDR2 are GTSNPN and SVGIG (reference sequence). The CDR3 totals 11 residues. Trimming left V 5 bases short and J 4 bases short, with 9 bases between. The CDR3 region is CAWETAYEQYF. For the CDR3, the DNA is TGTGCCTGGGAGACAGCTTACGAGCAGTACTTC. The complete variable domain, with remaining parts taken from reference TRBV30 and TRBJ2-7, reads SQTIHQWPATLVQPVGSPLSLECTVEGTSNPNLYWYRQAAGRGLQLLFYSVGIGQISSEVPQNLSASRPQDRQFILSSKKLLLSDSGFYLCAWETAYEQYFGPGTRLTVT.

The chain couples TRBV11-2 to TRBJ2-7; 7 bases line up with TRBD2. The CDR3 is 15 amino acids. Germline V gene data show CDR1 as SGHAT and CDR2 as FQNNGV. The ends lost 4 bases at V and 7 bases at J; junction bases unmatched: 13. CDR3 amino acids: CASSSNGGRVGEQYF. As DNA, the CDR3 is TGTGCCAGCAGCTCGAATGGAGGGAGGGTTGGGGAGCAGTACTTC.

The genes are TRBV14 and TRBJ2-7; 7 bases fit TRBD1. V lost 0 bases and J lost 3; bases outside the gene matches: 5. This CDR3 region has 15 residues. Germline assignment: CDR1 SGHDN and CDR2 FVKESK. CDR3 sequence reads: CASSQELGTVYEQYF. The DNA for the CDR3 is TGTGCCAGCAGCCAAGAATTGGGGACAGTCTACGAGCAGTACTTC.

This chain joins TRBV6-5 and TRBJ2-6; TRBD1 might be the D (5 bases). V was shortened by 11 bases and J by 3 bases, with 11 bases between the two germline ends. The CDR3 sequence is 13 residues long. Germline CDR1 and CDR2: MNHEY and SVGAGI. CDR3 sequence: CAGAGNGANVLTF. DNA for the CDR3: TGTGCCGGGGCAGGGAATGGGGCCAACGTCCTGACTTTC.

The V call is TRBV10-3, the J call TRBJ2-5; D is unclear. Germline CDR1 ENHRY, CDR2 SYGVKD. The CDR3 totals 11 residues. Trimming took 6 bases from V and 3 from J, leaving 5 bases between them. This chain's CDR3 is CAISAEETQYF. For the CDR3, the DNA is TGTGCCATCAGCGCCGAAGAGACCCAGTACTTC.

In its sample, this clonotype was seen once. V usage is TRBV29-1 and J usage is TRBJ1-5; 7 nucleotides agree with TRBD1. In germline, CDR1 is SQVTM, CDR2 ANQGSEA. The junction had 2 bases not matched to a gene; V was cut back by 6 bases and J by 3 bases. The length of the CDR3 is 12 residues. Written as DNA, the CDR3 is TGCAGCGTACAGGGGTTCAATCAGCCCCAGCATTTT. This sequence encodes CSVQGFNQPQHF.

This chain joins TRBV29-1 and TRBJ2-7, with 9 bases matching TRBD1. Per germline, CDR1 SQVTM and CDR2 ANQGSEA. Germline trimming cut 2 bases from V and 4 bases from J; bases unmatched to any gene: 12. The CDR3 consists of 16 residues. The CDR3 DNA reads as TGCAGCGTTGAACCCCTACCGGGACAGGGTTCTTACGAGCAGTACTTC. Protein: CSVEPLPGQGSYEQYF.

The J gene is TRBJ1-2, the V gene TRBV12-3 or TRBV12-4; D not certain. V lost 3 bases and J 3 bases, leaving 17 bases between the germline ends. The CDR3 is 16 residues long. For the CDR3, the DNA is TGTGCCAGCAGTTTCGACCCTTCTCTTAGGGACTATGGCTACACCTTC. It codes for CASSFDPSLRDYGYTF.

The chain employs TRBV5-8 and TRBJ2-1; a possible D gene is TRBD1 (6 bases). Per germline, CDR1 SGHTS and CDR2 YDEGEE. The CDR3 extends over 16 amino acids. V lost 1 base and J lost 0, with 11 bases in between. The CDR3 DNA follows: TGTGCCAGCAGCTTGTTCAGGGGCAACTCCTACAATGAGCAGTTCTTC. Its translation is CASSLFRGNSYNEQFF.

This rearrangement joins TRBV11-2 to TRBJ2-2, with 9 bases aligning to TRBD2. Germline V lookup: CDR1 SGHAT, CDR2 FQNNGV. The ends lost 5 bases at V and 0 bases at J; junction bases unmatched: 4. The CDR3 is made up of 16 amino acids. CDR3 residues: CASSPRLAANTGELFF. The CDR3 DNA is TGTGCCAGCAGCCCACGACTAGCGGCGAACACCGGGGAGCTGTTTTTT.

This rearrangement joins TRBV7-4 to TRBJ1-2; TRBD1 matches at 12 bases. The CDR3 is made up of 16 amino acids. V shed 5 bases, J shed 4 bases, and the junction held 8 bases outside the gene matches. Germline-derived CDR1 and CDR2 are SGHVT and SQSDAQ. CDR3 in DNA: TGTGCCAGCAGCCTCCGGGACAGGGGGCTAGGCTATGGCTACACCTTC. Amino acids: CASSLRDRGLGYGYTF.

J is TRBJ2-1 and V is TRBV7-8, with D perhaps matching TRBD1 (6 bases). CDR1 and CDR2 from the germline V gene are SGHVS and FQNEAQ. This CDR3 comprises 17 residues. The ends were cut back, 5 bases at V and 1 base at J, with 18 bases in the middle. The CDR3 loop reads CASSPQTGTVSYNEQFF. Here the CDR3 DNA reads TGTGCCAGCAGCCCTCAAACAGGGACGGTATCCTACAATGAGCAGTTCTTC.

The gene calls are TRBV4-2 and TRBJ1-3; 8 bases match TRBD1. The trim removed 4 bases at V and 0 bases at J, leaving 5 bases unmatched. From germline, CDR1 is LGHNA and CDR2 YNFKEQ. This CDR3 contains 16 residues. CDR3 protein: CASSPRGLNSGNTIYF. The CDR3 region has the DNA TGTGCCAGCAGCCCCAGGGGGCTCAACTCTGGAAACACCATATATTTT.

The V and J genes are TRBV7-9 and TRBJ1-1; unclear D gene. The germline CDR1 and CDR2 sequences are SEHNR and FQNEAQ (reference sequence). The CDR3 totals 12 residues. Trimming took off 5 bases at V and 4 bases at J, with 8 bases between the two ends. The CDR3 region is CASSPLTTEAFF. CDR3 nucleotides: TGTGCCAGCAGCCCCTTGACCACTGAAGCTTTCTTT.